Shown below are 7 T cell receptor beta chains from a single sample sequenced in a study of response to subunit inactivated influenza vaccine. TCRdb fed the RT-PCR reads into MiXCR, producing one record per CDR3 protein. The sample carries roughly 620,000 distinct CDR3 sequences, 11% recorded once. These data are also associated with another study on T cells expressing NK-cell markers. As that report states: Production of TCR beta cDNA relied on 5'RACE template switching with UMIs.

Specimen: PBMCs from blood, collected on the day of vaccination. The receptors come from a man aged 50 or older who received an inactivated influenza vaccine.

V is TRBV20-1 and J is TRBJ2-5; tentatively, D is TRBD2 (5 bases). V was clipped by 0 bases and J by 7 bases, with 12 bases between them. Germline CDR1 reads DFQATT; CDR2 reads SNEGSKA (reference sequence). This CDR3 comprises 13 residues. The CDR3 region has the DNA TGCAGTGCTAGAGATCAAGCGGCAGGGACCCAGTACTTC. It translates to CSARDQAAGTQYF.

The rearrangement uses TRBV9 and TRBJ2-7, with 8 bases fitting TRBD2. Per the germline V gene, CDR1 is SGDLS and CDR2 is YYNGEE. The trim removed 5 bases at V and 5 bases at J, leaving 12 bases unmatched. The CDR3 consists of 15 residues. CDR3 in amino acids: CASSSGGGGSHEQYF. The CDR3 nucleotides are TGTGCCAGCAGTTCGGGGGGGGGGGGGAGCCACGAGCAGTACTTC.

The table lists this clonotype with many counts. The V call is TRBV20-1, the J call TRBJ2-1; 7 bases are shared with TRBD1. J lost 6 bases, V lost 2 bases, and 7 bases had no gene match. The CDR3 totals 14 residues. CDR1 is DFQATT, CDR2 SNEGSKA, per germline (reference sequence). The CDR3 nucleotides are TGCAGTGCTAGATCCCGGGACAGCGTCAATGAGCAGTTCTTC. It yields the protein CSARSRDSVNEQFF.

In this sample, this clonotype turned up a few times. CDR3 region: CASSLQGLSYEQYF. The CDR3 DNA sequence: TGTGCCAGCAGTCTACAGGGACTCTCCTACGAGCAGTACTTC. This chain uses TRBV28 with TRBJ2-7; D tentatively fits TRBD1 or TRBD2 (6 bases each). V lost 5 bases and J 0 bases, leaving 11 bases between the germline ends. The germline CDR1 and CDR2 sequences are MDHEN and SYDVKM. CDR3 length equals 14 residues.

This clonotype was seen more than once but under ten times. The chain uses TRBV2 and TRBJ1-2; 9 positions match TRBD1. Germline V CDR1 and CDR2: SNHLY, FYNNEI. V lost 1 base and J lost 7; bases outside the gene matches: 7. This CDR3 contains 15 residues. The chain's CDR3 is CASSEVGQGFGGYTF. The CDR3 nucleotides are TGTGCCAGCAGTGAAGTGGGACAGGGCTTCGGTGGCTACACCTTC.

This clonotype was seen ten or more times. This chain connects TRBV20-1 to TRBJ2-5; a weak D match, TRBD1 (6 bases). The germline V gene encodes CDR1 DFQATT and CDR2 SNEGSKA (reference sequence). The CDR3 is made up of 14 amino acids. The V and J ends lost 5 bases and 2 bases respectively, with 15 bases between them. Written as DNA, the CDR3 is TGCAGTGCTGATTTGGGGGCCCGACAAGAGACCCAGTACTTC. It translates to CSADLGARQETQYF.

This clonotype was found a few times. The V and J genes are TRBV4-2 and TRBJ2-1; no definite D call. Germline loops: CDR1 LGHNA, CDR2 YNFKEQ. CDR3 length: 14 amino acids. V was cut by 1 base and J by 8 bases, with 12 bases left in between. As DNA, the CDR3 is TGTGCCAGCAGCCAAGGGACCAACCTGGATGAGCAGTTCTTC. This gives the protein CASSQGTNLDEQFF.